The 23 T cell receptor beta chains in this list originate from one sample, sequenced in a study of cytomegalovirus exposure and HLA in healthy donors. Profiling relied on immunoSEQ multiplex PCR, and the TCRdb table lists in-frame clones only, not all of them. The table has about 69,000 clones, approximately 94% seen once. The specimen was PBMCs. The receptors were gathered from a woman between 18 and 29 years old in good health and CMV-seronegative.

This chain joins TRBV13 and TRBJ2-7; D is unclear. The V end was cut by 5 bases, the J end by 0 bases, with 5 bases between. There are 12 residues in the CDR3. The germline V gene encodes CDR1 PRHDT and CDR2 FYEKMQ (reference sequence). CDR3 in DNA: TGTGCCAGCAGCCCGGGCTCCTACGAGCAGTACTTC. Its translation is CASSPGSYEQYF.

This clone was seen just once. The CDR3 DNA reads TGCGCCAGCAGCTTGGCTACAGGGGGCGTCGCTGAAGCTTTCTTT. Amino acid sequence: CASSLATGGVAEAFF. This chain uses TRBV5-1 with TRBJ1-1; TRBD1 matches 9 bases. The CDR3 runs 15 residues. Germline V CDR1 and CDR2: SGHRS, YFSETQ. V lost 0 bases and J lost 6; bases outside the gene matches: 6.

The chain combines TRBV28 with TRBJ2-1, with TRBD2 matching over 11 bases. Germline V CDR1 and CDR2: MDHEN, SYDVKM. Unmatched junction bases numbered 2, after V lost 4 bases and J lost 6 bases. This CDR3 spans 14 amino acids. In DNA form, the CDR3 reads TGTGCCAGCAGTTCTAGCGGGAGGTCCAATGAGCAGTTCTTC. It codes for CASSSSGRSNEQFF.

The chain employs TRBV27 and TRBJ2-5; 9 positions match TRBD2. The J call may be faulty, since TRBJ2-7 better matches the DNA end. The germline V gene encodes CDR1 MNHEY and CDR2 SMNVEV (reference sequence). This CDR3 is built from 15 residues. The CDR3 bases are TGTGCCAGCACCCATAGCGGGAGAAGCTCCTACGAGCAGTACTTC. It yields the protein CASTHSGRSSYEQYF.

This clone was observed once. This rearrangement joins TRBV29-1 to TRBJ1-2; D not resolved. Looked up from germline, CDR1 is SQVTM and CDR2 is ANQGSEA. The CDR3 is 12 residues long. V shed 6 bases and J shed 0 bases, with 8 bases lying between them. The CDR3 is CSVGGTNYGYTF. The CDR3 nucleotides are TGCAGCGTAGGAGGAACTAACTATGGCTACACCTTC.

The chain links TRBV18 to TRBJ2-1, with 7 bases matching TRBD1. Germline-derived CDR1 and CDR2 are KGHSH and LQKENI. Trimming took 3 bases from V and 3 from J; bases not matched to a gene: 5. The CDR3 length is 15 residues. The CDR3 loop is CASSPQGVSYNEQFF. In nucleotides, the CDR3 is TGTGCCAGCTCACCCCAGGGGGTAAGCTACAATGAGCAGTTCTTC.

The J gene is TRBJ2-3, the V gene TRBV27; unclear D gene. The CDR3 contains 13 residues. V was pared by 5 bases and J by 10 bases, with 16 bases between. The germline V gene has CDR1 MNHEY and CDR2 SMNVEV (reference sequence). Written as DNA, the CDR3 is TGTGCCAGCAGTGGCAACTCAGAGGAAGCGCAGTATTTT. This translates into CASSGNSEEAQYF.

This clone was seen just once. The chain links TRBV4-1 to TRBJ1-5, with 7 positions matching TRBD1. The germline V gene has CDR1 MGHRA and CDR2 YSYEKL. With 0 bases clipped from V and 4 bases from J, the junction kept 12 bases outside the gene matches. The CDR3 has 18 amino acids. CDR3 nucleotides: TGCGCCAGCAGCCAAGAAGGCCCTTGGCAGGGGGGTAATCAGCCCCAGCATTTT. This gives the protein CASSQEGPWQGGNQPQHF.

This chain links TRBV4-2 with TRBJ2-6; D remains unclear. The CDR3 has 15 amino acids. The germline gives CDR1 LGHNA, CDR2 YNFKEQ. The V and J ends lost 6 bases and 2 bases respectively, with 11 bases between them. The CDR3 loop is CASSELVPGANVLTF. The CDR3 coding sequence is TGTGCCAGCAGTGAGCTAGTGCCTGGGGCCAACGTCCTGACTTTC.

This chain uses TRBV13 with TRBJ2-7; D ambiguous. The germline V and J ends were trimmed by 0 bases and 3 bases, with 3 bases remaining between them. CDR1 is PRHDT, CDR2 FYEKMQ, per germline (reference sequence). The CDR3 is 12 residues long. Here the CDR3 DNA reads TGTGCCAGCAGCTTAGGGAGCTACGAGCAGTACTTC. Protein: CASSLGSYEQYF. Supplemented by reference TRBV13 and TRBJ2-7, the full variable domain reads AAGVIQSPRHLIKEKRETATLKCYPIPRHDTVYWYQQGPGQDPQFLISFYEKMQSDKGSIPDRFSAQQFSDYHSELNMSSLELGDSALYFCASSLGSYEQYFGPGTRLTVT.

The chain is built from TRBV6-1 and TRBJ2-3; a weak D match, TRBD2 (5 bases). The CDR3 is 15 residues long. The germline CDR1 and CDR2 sequences are MNHNS and SASEGT. V dropped 1 base and J dropped 4 bases, with 12 bases sitting between them. CDR3 nucleotides: TGTGCCAGCAGTGAAGACGGGCTGCGGGCAGATACGCAGTATTTT. Translation: CASSEDGLRADTQYF.

This clone was observed a single time. This sequence joins TRBV28 and TRBJ2-2; D not certain. From germline, CDR1 is MDHEN and CDR2 SYDVKM. CDR3 length: 12 amino acids. Trimming took off 10 bases at V and 1 base at J, with 7 bases between the two ends. The CDR3 here is CATPGNTGELFF. In DNA, the CDR3 is TGTGCCACCCCAGGGAACACCGGGGAGCTGTTTTTT. The full variable domain, its missing parts supplied by reference TRBV28 and TRBJ2-2, is DVKVTQSSRYLVKRTGEKVFLECVQDMDHENMFWYRQDPGLGLRLIYFSYDVKMKEKGDIPEGYSVSREKKERFSLILESASTNQTSMYLCATPGNTGELFFGEGSRLTVL.

The CDR3 DNA sequence: TGCAGCGTTAGGAGGGGGCGAGCAGATACGCAGTATTTT. This translates into CSVRRGRADTQYF. The J gene is TRBJ2-3, the V gene TRBV29-1, with TRBD1 as a possible D gene (7 bases). The length of the CDR3 is 13 residues. CDR1 and CDR2 (germline): SQVTM, ANQGSEA. V was trimmed by 5 bases and J by 4 bases, leaving 13 bases between them.

This clone was detected once. V gene TRBV10-3 combines with J gene TRBJ2-1; 9 bases agree with TRBD2. Germline values: CDR1 ENHRY, CDR2 SYGVKD. The CDR3 extends over 12 amino acids. The junction had 5 bases not matched to a gene; V was cut back by 9 bases and J by 8 bases. CDR3 protein: CAIRREGDEQFF. CDR3 in DNA: TGTGCCATTCGGCGGGAGGGAGATGAGCAGTTCTTC.

This sequence joins TRBV11-2 and TRBJ2-2, with 7 nucleotides matching TRBD1. The CDR3 runs 15 residues. V dropped 1 base and J dropped 4; count of bases not matched to a gene: 3. Germline CDR1 is SGHAT and CDR2 is FQNNGV. CDR3 loop: CASSLAGTATGELFF. As DNA, the CDR3 is TGTGCCAGCAGCTTAGCTGGGACAGCCACCGGGGAGCTGTTTTTT.

This clone has just a few counts. The gene calls are TRBV11-3 and TRBJ1-1, with a possible D match to TRBD1 (6 bases). CDR1 is SGHNT and CDR2 is YENEEA in the germline V gene. The CDR3 is 13 residues long. Trimming shortened V by 1 base and J by 6 bases, and 9 bases separated the two germline ends. CDR3 in DNA: TGTGCCAGCAGCTTAGGGGACACCTCTGAAGCTTTCTTT. This gives the protein CASSLGDTSEAFF. Complete variable domain (other parts from reference TRBV11-3 and TRBJ1-1): EAGVVQSPRYKIIEKKQPVAFWCNPISGHNTLYWYLQNLGQGPELLIRYENEEAVDDSQLPKDRFSAERLKGVDSTLKIQPAELGDSAVYLCASSLGDTSEAFFGQGTRLTVV.

The V call is TRBV10-3, the J call TRBJ1-2; 9 bases agree with TRBD1. Germline V CDR1 and CDR2: ENHRY, SYGVKD. The length of the CDR3 is 15 residues. V trimming: 6 bases; J trimming: 4 bases; junction bases outside the gene matches: 9. The DNA for the CDR3 is TGTGCCATCAGCTACCCGGACAGGGGACTCTATGGCTACACCTTC. Translation: CAISYPDRGLYGYTF.

The genes are TRBV19 and TRBJ1-1; 9 bases are shared with TRBD1. The CDR3 length is 16 residues. Per the germline V gene, CDR1 is LNHDA and CDR2 is SQIVND (reference sequence). Losses at the gene ends were 3 bases for V and 2 bases for J; bases not matched to a gene: 7. DNA for the CDR3: TGTGCCAGTAGTATCGGGGGGACAGGGAGTAACACTGAAGCTTTCTTT. It specifies CASSIGGTGSNTEAFF.

The chain employs TRBV25-1 and TRBJ2-1; a weak D match, TRBD1 (6 bases). Per germline, CDR1 MGHDK and CDR2 SYGVNS. The V end lost 4 bases, the J end lost 6 bases, and 10 bases lay between the germline ends. CDR3 length equals 13 residues. CDR3 in DNA: TGTGCCAGCAGTGGACAGGCCAGCAATGAGCAGTTCTTC. This encodes CASSGQASNEQFF.

This sequence joins TRBV19 and TRBJ1-5; D is perhaps TRBD1 (6 bases). Between the trimmed V and J ends, which lost 9 bases and 11 bases, there was a span of 20 bases. The CDR3 has 13 residues. The germline CDR1 and CDR2 sequences are LNHDA and SQIVND (reference sequence). The CDR3 region is CASKAAGEHSQHF. CDR3 bases: TGTGCCAGCAAGGCGGCAGGGGAGCATTCCCAGCATTTT. The full variable domain, rest sourced from reference TRBV19 and TRBJ1-5, is DGGITQSPKYLFRKEGQNVTLSCEQNLNHDAMYWYRQDPGQGLRLIYYSQIVNDFQKGDIAEGYSVSREKKESFPLTVTSAQKNPTAFYLCASKAAGEHSQHFGDGTRLSIL.

The rearrangement uses TRBV19 and TRBJ1-1; D not resolved. The germline CDR1 and CDR2 sequences are LNHDA and SQIVND (reference sequence). V gave up 5 bases and J gave up 2 bases, with 3 bases separating them. The CDR3 consists of 11 residues. The CDR3 region has the DNA TGTGCCAGTAGTCTAAACACTGAAGCTTTCTTT. It specifies CASSLNTEAFF. The entire variable domain, with the rest obtained from reference TRBV19 and TRBJ1-1, is as follows: DGGITQSPKYLFRKEGQNVTLSCEQNLNHDAMYWYRQDPGQGLRLIYYSQIVNDFQKGDIAEGYSVSREKKESFPLTVTSAQKNPTAFYLCASSLNTEAFFGQGTRLTVV.

In its sample, this clone was seen once. The rearrangement joins TRBV5-3 to TRBJ1-5, with 10 bases matching TRBD1. TRBV5-3 is noted as an ORF with a role that remains uncertain. The V gene end was trimmed by 0 bases and the J gene end by 0 bases; junction bases not matched to a gene: 9. The CDR3 sequence is 19 residues long. The CDR3 sequence: CARSLASGQGLSSNQPQHF. In DNA, the CDR3 is TGTGCCAGAAGCTTGGCCTCGGGACAGGGGCTTTCTAGCAATCAGCCCCAGCATTTT.

This rearrangement joins TRBV19 to TRBJ1-2; 7 nucleotides agree with TRBD1. The V segment lost 3 bases and the J segment 2 bases; nucleotides outside the gene matches: 3. Per the germline V gene, CDR1 is LNHDA and CDR2 is SQIVND (reference sequence). The CDR3 length is 14 residues. The CDR3 DNA is TGTGCCAGTAGTATCCCCAGGGGGAACTATGGCTACACCTTC. As protein: CASSIPRGNYGYTF. Full variable domain (missing parts from reference TRBV19 and TRBJ1-2): DGGITQSPKYLFRKEGQNVTLSCEQNLNHDAMYWYRQDPGQGLRLIYYSQIVNDFQKGDIAEGYSVSREKKESFPLTVTSAQKNPTAFYLCASSIPRGNYGYTFGSGTRLTVV.